A single sample is the source of the 32 T cell receptor beta chains below, sequenced in a study of blood T cell repertoires in COVID-19. Sequenced by immunoSEQ multiplex PCR; TCRdb stores in-frame clones only, minus some. The sample has approximately 120,000 clones; about 77% are singletons. Sequencing used peripheral blood. The receptors shown here come from a human donor in a cohort sampled during active COVID-19.

The chain joins TRBV6-2 or TRBV6-3 to TRBJ1-2; weak D call: TRBD1 (6 bases). CDR1 and CDR2 from the germline V gene are MNHEY and SVGEGT. The CDR3 has 14 residues. Trimming removed 2 bases at V and 2 bases at J, with 9 bases between. CDR3 DNA: TGTGCCAGCAGTTACACAGGGCCCAACTATGGCTACACCTTC. Its protein is CASSYTGPNYGYTF.

The V gene is TRBV5-1, the J gene TRBJ1-2; 9 bases match TRBD1. Germline V gene data show CDR1 as SGHRS and CDR2 as YFSETQ. The length of the CDR3 is 14 residues. The V segment lost 3 bases and the J segment 7 bases; nucleotides outside the gene matches: 7. CDR3 sequence (DNA): TGCGCCAGCAGCTATCGGGACAGGGAGGCTGGCTACACCTTC. This sequence encodes CASSYRDREAGYTF.

The genes are TRBV28 and TRBJ2-7, with 11 bases identical to TRBD2. The germline CDR1 and CDR2 sequences are MDHEN and SYDVKM. J was trimmed by 2 bases and V by 1 base; bases with no gene match: 13. CDR3 length: 19 amino acids. The CDR3: CASSLFSGGVAGGPYEQYF. Written as DNA, the CDR3 is TGTGCCAGCAGTTTATTCTCCGGGGGGGTAGCGGGAGGGCCCTACGAGCAGTACTTC.

This clone occurred once. The J gene is TRBJ2-7, the V gene TRBV28; TRBD1 matches at 7 bases. The J segment lost 3 bases and the V segment lost 6 bases, leaving 8 bases of the junction unmatched. This CDR3 has 14 residues. Germline loops: CDR1 MDHEN, CDR2 SYDVKM. The CDR3 spells CASSKTGPGYEQYF. The CDR3 nucleotides read TGTGCCAGCAGCAAGACAGGGCCCGGCTACGAGCAGTACTTC.

The chain carries TRBV5-1 and TRBJ2-3; D is unresolved. Trimming left V 5 bases short and J 3 bases short, with 19 bases between. CDR1 is SGHRS, CDR2 YFSETQ, per germline. This CDR3 spans 16 amino acids. DNA of the CDR3: TGCGCCAGCAGTCCCGGAGACGTCATGGTTACAGATACGCAGTATTTT. This sequence encodes CASSPGDVMVTDTQYF.

This sequence joins TRBV7-2 and TRBJ1-1; perhaps TRBD1 as D (6 bases). This CDR3 region has 16 residues. Germline values: CDR1 SGHTA, CDR2 FQGNSA. The V end lost 4 bases, the J end lost 6 bases, and 21 bases lay between the germline ends. CDR3 protein: CASSSRGGARGAEAFF. The CDR3 nucleotides are TGTGCCAGCAGCTCCAGGGGAGGGGCGAGGGGCGCTGAAGCTTTCTTT.

This clone was detected only once. The V and J genes are TRBV27 and TRBJ1-2; the match to TRBD1 covers 9 bases. The CDR3 consists of 14 residues. J lost 6 bases, V lost 2 bases, and 4 bases had no gene match. Germline loops: CDR1 MNHEY, CDR2 SMNVEV (reference sequence). The CDR3 is CASSLAQGAHGYTF. In nucleotides, the CDR3 is TGTGCCAGCAGTTTAGCACAGGGGGCCCATGGCTACACCTTC.

V usage is TRBV2 and J usage is TRBJ1-2; 10 bases agree with TRBD1. The germline V gene has CDR1 SNHLY and CDR2 FYNNEI. Germline trimming cut 2 bases from V and 2 bases from J; bases unmatched to any gene: 2. The CDR3 has 15 amino acids. The CDR3 bases are TGTGCCAGCAGTGAATTGGGACAGGGGAACTATGGCTACACCTTC. Amino acid sequence: CASSELGQGNYGYTF.

This clone was detected a few times. The V and J genes are TRBV19 and TRBJ1-5; no definite D call. Germline CDR1 reads LNHDA; CDR2 reads SQIVND (reference sequence). Trimming shortened V by 5 bases and J by 4 bases, and 6 bases separated the two germline ends. This CDR3 is built from 12 residues. The CDR3 DNA is TGTGCCAGTAGTCCTAGTAATCAGCCCCAGCATTTT. This gives the protein CASSPSNQPQHF.

The V gene is TRBV7-2, the J gene TRBJ2-7; 7 bases are a match to TRBD1. The V and J ends lost 1 base and 7 bases, in that order; junction bases with no gene match: 7. CDR3 length: 14 residues. CDR1 is SGHTA, CDR2 FQGNSA, per germline. CDR3 sequence reads: CASSLVRGLGEQYF. The CDR3 DNA reads as TGTGCCAGCAGCTTAGTAAGGGGGCTGGGTGAGCAGTACTTC.

The CDR3 DNA sequence: TGCGCCAGCAGCTCCGACAGGGGCCAGACTGAAGCTTTCTTT. Translation gives CASSSDRGQTEAFF. The chain is built from TRBV5-1 and TRBJ1-1; the match to TRBD1 covers 8 bases. V dropped 3 bases and J dropped 5; count of bases not matched to a gene: 6. The V gene's germline CDR1 is SGHRS and CDR2 YFSETQ. There are 14 residues in the CDR3.

This chain uses TRBV7-3 with TRBJ2-3; no clear D gene. The germline CDR1 and CDR2 sequences are SGHTA and FQGTGA. Trimming took off 3 bases at V and 5 bases at J, with 6 bases between the two ends. The CDR3 sequence is 12 residues long. CDR3 DNA sequence: TGTGCCAGCAGCTTCGGTCGAGATACGCAGTATTTT. Its translation is CASSFGRDTQYF. Full variable domain (missing parts from reference TRBV7-3 and TRBJ2-3): GAGVSQTPSNKVTEKGKYVELRCDPISGHTALYWYRQSLGQGPEFLIYFQGTGAADDSGLPNDRFFAVRPEGSVSTLKIQRTERGDSAVYLCASSFGRDTQYFGPGTRLTVL.

This CDR3 is CASSDQPTGNTEAFF. CDR3 DNA: TGTGCCAGCAGTGACCAACCAACAGGGAACACTGAAGCTTTCTTT. V gene TRBV6-2 or TRBV6-3 combines with J gene TRBJ1-1; a possible D gene is TRBD1 (5 bases). CDR3 length equals 15 residues. Deletions cut 5 bases from V and 1 base from J, with 14 bases between. The germline V gene encodes CDR1 MNHEY and CDR2 SVGEGT.

This chain links TRBV6-2 or TRBV6-3 with TRBJ2-7, with D perhaps matching TRBD2 (6 bases). V was cut by 8 bases and J by 0 bases, with 20 bases left in between. Germline assignment: CDR1 MNHEY and CDR2 SVGEGT. CDR3 length: 16 amino acids. CDR3: CASCRRGTSLSYEQYF. In DNA form, the CDR3 reads TGTGCCAGCTGCCGGCGGGGCACTTCCCTCTCCTACGAGCAGTACTTC.

The V and J genes are TRBV7-2 and TRBJ2-5, with D possibly matching TRBD1 (6 bases). V lost 1 base, J lost 3 bases, and 15 bases lay in between. Germline V gives CDR1 SGHTA, CDR2 FQGNSA. The CDR3 length is 16 residues. The CDR3 reads CASSLGSSRGEETQYF. In nucleotides, the CDR3 is TGTGCCAGCAGCTTAGGCTCTAGCAGGGGTGAAGAGACCCAGTACTTC.

The chain recombines TRBV7-3 with TRBJ2-2, with D uncertain. V was trimmed by 6 bases and J by 1 base, leaving 6 bases between them. CDR1 SGHTA and CDR2 FQGTGA come from the germline V gene. The CDR3 is made up of 13 amino acids. The CDR3 is CASSSRNTGELFF. The CDR3, as DNA: TGTGCCAGCAGTTCCAGGAACACCGGGGAGCTGTTTTTT.

The V call is TRBV27, the J call TRBJ1-6, with 9 bases lining up with TRBD1. The CDR3 has 15 residues. Germline V lookup: CDR1 MNHEY, CDR2 SMNVEV (reference sequence). The trim removed 1 base at V and 10 bases at J, leaving 5 bases unmatched. The CDR3 spells CASSLYRGLNSPLHF. In DNA, the CDR3 is TGTGCCAGCAGTTTATACAGGGGGCTAAACTCACCCCTCCACTTT.

This clone was seen just once. The CDR3 sequence is CSVALGGAGELFF. The CDR3 DNA sequence: TGCAGCGTTGCGCTAGGGGGTGCTGGGGAGCTGTTTTTT. The gene calls are TRBV29-1 and TRBJ2-2; the D gene is possibly TRBD1 (6 bases). This CDR3 is built from 13 residues. The germline CDR1 and CDR2 sequences are SQVTM and ANQGSEA. The V end was cut by 4 bases, the J end by 8 bases, with 14 bases between.

This sequence joins TRBV7-2 and TRBJ2-3; D not certain. The germline CDR1 and CDR2 sequences are SGHTA and FQGNSA. Trimming pared 2 bases from V and 6 bases from J, leaving 9 bases between. The CDR3 covers 13 residues. The CDR3, as DNA: TGTGCCAGCAGCTTAATCCCCCCGGATACGCAGTATTTT. Its protein product is CASSLIPPDTQYF. Full variable domain (outside the CDR3, taken from reference TRBV7-2 and TRBJ2-3): GAGVSQSPSNKVTEKGKDVELRCDPISGHTALYWYRQSLGQGLEFLIYFQGNSAPDKSGLPSDRFSAERTGGSVSTLTIQRTQQEDSAVYLCASSLIPPDTQYFGPGTRLTVL.

The J gene is TRBJ2-3, the V gene TRBV15, with D perhaps TRBD2 (6 bases). This CDR3 spans 16 amino acids. The V gene lost 3 bases and the J gene lost 1 base, with 14 bases spanning the gap. Germline CDR1 reads LNHNV; CDR2 reads YYDKDF (reference sequence). The DNA of the CDR3 is TGTGCCACCAGCAGGTGGAGGGGCGGGGGCACAGATACGCAGTATTTT. It encodes CATSRWRGGGTDTQYF.

The CDR3 nucleotides are TGTGCCACTTTGAAGGCGCAGGACACTGAAGCTTTCTTT. It translates to CATLKAQDTEAFF. The rearrangement uses TRBV6-5 and TRBJ1-1; D not certain. Looked up from germline, CDR1 is MNHEY and CDR2 is SVGAGI. This CDR3 contains 13 residues. V lost 10 bases to trimming and J lost 3 bases, with 15 bases between them.

This clone was seen more than once but under ten times. The chain couples TRBV28 to TRBJ1-1; a weak D match, TRBD1 (5 bases). V gave up 1 base and J gave up 4 bases, with 10 bases separating them. Germline CDR1 MDHEN, CDR2 SYDVKM. The CDR3 extends over 14 amino acids. In DNA, the CDR3 is TGTGCCAGCAGTTTATCGGGGGTGGGCACTGAAGCTTTCTTT. It codes for CASSLSGVGTEAFF.

The chain couples TRBV7-9 to TRBJ1-1; TRBD1 agrees at 7 bases. This CDR3 spans 17 amino acids. With 2 bases clipped from V and 2 bases from J, the junction kept 11 bases outside the gene matches. From germline, CDR1 is SEHNR and CDR2 FQNEAQ (reference sequence). Written as DNA, the CDR3 is TGTGCCAGCAGCTTACTCTCTTTGGCAGGGGGTAACACTGAAGCTTTCTTT. Protein: CASSLLSLAGGNTEAFF.

The chain joins TRBV19 to TRBJ1-2; D not certain. Germline V gene lookup returns CDR1 LNHDA and CDR2 SQIVND (reference sequence). This CDR3 is built from 13 residues. V was shortened by 3 bases and J by 12 bases, with 17 bases between the two germline ends. The CDR3 coding sequence is TGTGCCAGTAGTATTGGTGGCAGGACTACGCACACCTTC. Protein product: CASSIGGRTTHTF.

The V gene is TRBV7-2, the J gene TRBJ1-4, with 9 bases lining up with TRBD1. Germline CDR1 SGHTA, CDR2 FQGNSA. J was trimmed by 4 bases and V by 5 bases; bases with no gene match: 5. The CDR3 covers 15 residues. This chain's CDR3 is CASSKPGQGNEKLFF. As DNA, the CDR3 is TGTGCCAGCAGCAAGCCGGGACAGGGTAATGAAAAACTGTTTTTT.

V usage is TRBV6-6 and J usage is TRBJ2-1, with D perhaps TRBD1 (5 bases). Germline V gene lookup returns CDR1 MNHNY and CDR2 SVGAGI (reference sequence). The CDR3 contains 14 residues. V was trimmed by 4 bases and J by 4 bases, leaving 11 bases between them. The DNA of the CDR3 is TGTGCCAGCAGTTCCCCGGACACATACAATGAGCAGTTCTTC. It yields the protein CASSSPDTYNEQFF.

This chain connects TRBV19 to TRBJ2-5, with 8 bases that match TRBD1. This CDR3 is 16 amino acids long. CDR1 is LNHDA, CDR2 SQIVND, per germline (reference sequence). V gave up 10 bases and J gave up 5 bases; unmatched junction bases: 18. CDR3: CATTPEAGGLYETQYF. CDR3 coding DNA: TGTGCCACCACCCCGGAGGCAGGGGGCTTGTACGAGACCCAGTACTTC. The full variable domain, completed using reference TRBV19 and TRBJ2-5, is DGGITQSPKYLFRKEGQNVTLSCEQNLNHDAMYWYRQDPGQGLRLIYYSQIVNDFQKGDIAEGYSVSREKKESFPLTVTSAQKNPTAFYLCATTPEAGGLYETQYFGPGTRLLVL.

In its sample, this clone was seen once. This chain joins TRBV7-3 and TRBJ2-1, with 8 positions matching TRBD1. The junction had 5 bases not matched to a gene; V was cut back by 5 bases and J by 5 bases. The CDR3 spans 14 residues. Germline lookup yields CDR1 SGHTA and CDR2 FQGTGA. CDR3 bases: TGTGCCAGCAGCAAGGGACAGGCCGACAATGAGCAGTTCTTC. It specifies CASSKGQADNEQFF.

This chain links TRBV30 with TRBJ2-2, with TRBD2 matching over 11 bases. Germline CDR1 GTSNPN, CDR2 SVGIG (reference sequence). V dropped 3 bases and J dropped 7; count of bases not matched to a gene: 7. The CDR3 length is 15 residues. Here the CDR3 reads CAWSRTSGFDGELFF. The CDR3 region has the DNA TGTGCCTGGAGCCGGACTAGCGGGTTTGACGGGGAGCTGTTTTTT.

The rearrangement links TRBV4-1 to TRBJ2-2; D may be TRBD1 (6 bases). Germline loops: CDR1 MGHRA, CDR2 YSYEKL. The CDR3 length is 15 residues. Trimming removed 0 bases at V and 3 bases at J, with 8 bases between. The CDR3: CASSQDQGYTGELFF. The CDR3 DNA sequence: TGCGCCAGCAGCCAAGATCAGGGGTACACCGGGGAGCTGTTTTTT.

The J gene is TRBJ2-2, the V gene TRBV7-2; TRBD1 might be the D (6 bases). The CDR3 contains 15 residues. Trimming pared 5 bases from V and 2 bases from J, leaving 12 bases between. Looked up from germline, CDR1 is SGHTA and CDR2 is FQGNSA. The CDR3 reads CASSINRVNTGELFF. DNA for the CDR3: TGTGCCAGCAGCATTAACAGGGTTAACACCGGGGAGCTGTTTTTT.

This sequence joins TRBV5-1 and TRBJ1-1, with 9 bases matching TRBD1. The length of the CDR3 is 15 residues. The J segment lost 4 bases and the V segment lost 4 bases, leaving 8 bases of the junction unmatched. Germline CDR1 reads SGHRS; CDR2 reads YFSETQ. The CDR3 protein is CASSGGTGRGTEAFF. Written as DNA, the CDR3 is TGCGCCAGCAGCGGAGGGACAGGGAGAGGCACTGAAGCTTTCTTT.